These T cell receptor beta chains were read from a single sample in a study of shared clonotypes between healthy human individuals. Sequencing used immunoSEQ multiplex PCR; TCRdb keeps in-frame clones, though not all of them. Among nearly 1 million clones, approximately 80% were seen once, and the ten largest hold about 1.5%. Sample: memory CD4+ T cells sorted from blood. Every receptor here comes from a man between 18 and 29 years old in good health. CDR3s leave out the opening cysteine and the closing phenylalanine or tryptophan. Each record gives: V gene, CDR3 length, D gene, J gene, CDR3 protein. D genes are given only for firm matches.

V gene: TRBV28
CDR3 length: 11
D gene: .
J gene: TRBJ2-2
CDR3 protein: ASSGGATGELF

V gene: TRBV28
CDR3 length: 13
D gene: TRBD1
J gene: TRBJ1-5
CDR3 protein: ASSPSGTGNQPQH

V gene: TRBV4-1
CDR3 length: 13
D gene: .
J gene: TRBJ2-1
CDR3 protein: ASSQEELGSGEQF

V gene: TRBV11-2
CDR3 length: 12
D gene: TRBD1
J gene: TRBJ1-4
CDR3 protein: ASSFDGTGGKLF

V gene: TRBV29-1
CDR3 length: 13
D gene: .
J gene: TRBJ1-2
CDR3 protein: SVEDQLRGFYGYT

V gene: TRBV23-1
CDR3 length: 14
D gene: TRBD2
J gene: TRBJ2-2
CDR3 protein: ASSHELAGDTGELF

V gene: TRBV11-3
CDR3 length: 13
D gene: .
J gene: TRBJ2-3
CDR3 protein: ASSQGGSLTDTQY

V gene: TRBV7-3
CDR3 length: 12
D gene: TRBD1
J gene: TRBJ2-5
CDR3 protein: ASSKRGGRETQY

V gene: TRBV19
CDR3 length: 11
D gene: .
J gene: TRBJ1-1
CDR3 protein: ASMTLQNTEAF

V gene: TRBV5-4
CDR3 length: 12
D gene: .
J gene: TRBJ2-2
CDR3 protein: ASSLAGNTGELF

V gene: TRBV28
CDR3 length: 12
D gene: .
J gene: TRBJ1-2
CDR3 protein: ASSLLQTNYGYT

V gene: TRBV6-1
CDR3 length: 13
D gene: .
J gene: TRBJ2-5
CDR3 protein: ASSEVLAGEETQY

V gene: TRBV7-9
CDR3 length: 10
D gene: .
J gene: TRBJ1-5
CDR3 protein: ASSLGTQPQH

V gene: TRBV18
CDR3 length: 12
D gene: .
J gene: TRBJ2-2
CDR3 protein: ASSPMENTGELF

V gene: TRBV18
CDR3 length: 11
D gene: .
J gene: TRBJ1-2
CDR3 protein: ASSAILSYGYT

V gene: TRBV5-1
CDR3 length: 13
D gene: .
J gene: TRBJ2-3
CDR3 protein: ASSQDRAAQNTQY

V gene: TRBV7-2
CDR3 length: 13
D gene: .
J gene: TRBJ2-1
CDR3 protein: ASSLGAEPPNEQF

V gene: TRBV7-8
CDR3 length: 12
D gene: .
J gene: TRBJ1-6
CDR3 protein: ASSFRRDNSPLH

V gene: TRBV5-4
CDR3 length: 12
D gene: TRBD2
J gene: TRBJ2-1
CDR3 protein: ASSLGLGYNEQF

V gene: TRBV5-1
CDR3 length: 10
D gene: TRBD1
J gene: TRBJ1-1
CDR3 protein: ASSGQGKEAF

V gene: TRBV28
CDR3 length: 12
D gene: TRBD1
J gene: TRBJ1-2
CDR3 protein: ASSTGQGNYGYT

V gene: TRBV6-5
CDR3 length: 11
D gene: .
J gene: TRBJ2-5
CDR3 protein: ASKASGKETQY

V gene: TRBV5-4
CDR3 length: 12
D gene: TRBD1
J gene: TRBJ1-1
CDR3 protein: ASSLDRGDTEAF

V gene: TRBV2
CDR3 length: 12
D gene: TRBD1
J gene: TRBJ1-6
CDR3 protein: ASMPQGASSPLH

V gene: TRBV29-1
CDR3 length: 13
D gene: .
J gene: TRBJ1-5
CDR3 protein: SVEVSGALNQPQH

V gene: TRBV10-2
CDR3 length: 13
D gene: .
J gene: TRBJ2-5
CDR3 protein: ASSEPPGARKTQY

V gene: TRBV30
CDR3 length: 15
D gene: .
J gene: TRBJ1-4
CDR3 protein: ASARGGAPATNEKLF

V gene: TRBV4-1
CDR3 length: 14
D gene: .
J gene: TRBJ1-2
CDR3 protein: ASSLSYFGRSGGYT

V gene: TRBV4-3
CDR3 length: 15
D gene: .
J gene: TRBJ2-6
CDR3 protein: ASSQGQERSGANVLT

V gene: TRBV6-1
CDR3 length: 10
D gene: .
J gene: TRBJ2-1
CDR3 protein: ASSEVLRGWI

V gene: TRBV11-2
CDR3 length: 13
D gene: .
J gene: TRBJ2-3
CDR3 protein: ASSLSHRPEDTQY

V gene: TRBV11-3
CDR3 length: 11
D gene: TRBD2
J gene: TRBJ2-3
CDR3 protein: ASSTSGTDTQY

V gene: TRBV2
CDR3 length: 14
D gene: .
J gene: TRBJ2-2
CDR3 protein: ASSVSPPGLTGELF

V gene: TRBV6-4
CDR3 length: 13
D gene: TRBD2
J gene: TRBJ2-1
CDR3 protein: ASSPGLAGNDEQF

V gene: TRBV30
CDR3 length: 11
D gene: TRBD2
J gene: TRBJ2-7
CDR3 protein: AWSGGGGYEQY

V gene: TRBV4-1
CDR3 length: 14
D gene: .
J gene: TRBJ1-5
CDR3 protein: ASSQDRTDSNQPQH

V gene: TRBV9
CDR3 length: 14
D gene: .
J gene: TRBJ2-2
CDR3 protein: ASSPPPGTNTGELF

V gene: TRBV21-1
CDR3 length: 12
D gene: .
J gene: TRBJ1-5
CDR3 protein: ASYRARGTQPQH

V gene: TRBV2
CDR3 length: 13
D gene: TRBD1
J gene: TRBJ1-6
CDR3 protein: ASIRTGSPYSPLH

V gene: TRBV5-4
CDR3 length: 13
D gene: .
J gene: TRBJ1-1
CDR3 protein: ASSLVVGQNTEAF

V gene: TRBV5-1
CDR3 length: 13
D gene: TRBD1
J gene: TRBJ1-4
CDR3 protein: ASSKEQGSNEKLF

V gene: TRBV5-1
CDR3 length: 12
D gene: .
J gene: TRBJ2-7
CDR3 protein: ASSSLGTSYEQY

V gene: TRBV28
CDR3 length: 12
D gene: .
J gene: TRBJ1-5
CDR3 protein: ASSTTVLNQPQH

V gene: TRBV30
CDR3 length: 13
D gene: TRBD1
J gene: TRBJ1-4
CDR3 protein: AWSVAGTGFEKLF

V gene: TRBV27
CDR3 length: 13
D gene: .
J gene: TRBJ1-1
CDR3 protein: ASSSGWGANTEAF

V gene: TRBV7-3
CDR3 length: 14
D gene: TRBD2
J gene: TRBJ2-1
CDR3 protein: ASSLRLAGGNNEQF

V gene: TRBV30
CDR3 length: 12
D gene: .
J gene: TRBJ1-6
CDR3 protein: AWRPGGYNSPLH

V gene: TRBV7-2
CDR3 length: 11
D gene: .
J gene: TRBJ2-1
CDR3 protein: ASGGAFYNEQF

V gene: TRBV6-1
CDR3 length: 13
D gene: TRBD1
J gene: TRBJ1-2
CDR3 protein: ASSEALGTGAIYT

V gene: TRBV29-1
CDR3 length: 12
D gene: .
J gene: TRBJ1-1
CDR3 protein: SVGGSQMNTEAF

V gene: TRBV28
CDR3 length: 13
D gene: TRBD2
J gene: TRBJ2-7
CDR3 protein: ASRPERGDSYEQY

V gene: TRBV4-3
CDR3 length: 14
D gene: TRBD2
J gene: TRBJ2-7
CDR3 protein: ASSQVLAGGSYEQY

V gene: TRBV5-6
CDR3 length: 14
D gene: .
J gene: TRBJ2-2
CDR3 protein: ASSLQGTSPSGELF

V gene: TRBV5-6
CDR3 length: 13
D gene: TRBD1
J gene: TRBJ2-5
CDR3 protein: ASSFFLGGTETQY

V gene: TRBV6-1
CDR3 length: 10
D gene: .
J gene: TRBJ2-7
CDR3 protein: AALTGRDEQY

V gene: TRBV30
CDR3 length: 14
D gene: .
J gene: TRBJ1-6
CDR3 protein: AWSGTGSSYNSPLH

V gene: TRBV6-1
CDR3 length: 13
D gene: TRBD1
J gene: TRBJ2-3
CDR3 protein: ASTRGQGGTDTQY

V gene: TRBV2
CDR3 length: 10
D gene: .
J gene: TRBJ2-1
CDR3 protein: ASSGDYNEQF

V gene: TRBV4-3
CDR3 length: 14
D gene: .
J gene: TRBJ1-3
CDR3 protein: ASSQEGSTPGNTIY

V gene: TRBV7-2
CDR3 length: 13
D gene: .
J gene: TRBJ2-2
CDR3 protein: ASSNSGRWSGELF